The clone carrying this T cell receptor (beta chain) occurred many times. Its antigen remains unknown. The CDR3 covers 12 residues. The ends lost 6 bases at V and 9 bases at J; junction bases unmatched: 7. Germline CDR1 reads DFQATT; CDR2 reads SNEGSKA (reference sequence). The data were taken from a study of T cells in Graves' hyperthyroidism and ophthalmopathy. General study findings and limits: Peripheral blood also featured most of the thyroid clonotypes expanded above 0.001. A model using 13 V-J features told ophthalmopathy apart from stable hyperthyroidism.

The investigators amplified TCR beta CDR3 regions from RNA transcripts. First-round RT-PCR of the TCR CDR3 relied on the HTBI primer set. Via MiXCR, TCRdb re-called the multiplex PCR reads, giving one row per CDR3 protein. The sample lists a few hundred thousand distinct CDR3 sequences, roughly 13% occurring once. The sequence was obtained from a woman younger than 35 with Graves' hyperthyroidism. The V and J genes are TRBV20-1 and TRBJ2-1; TRBD1 matches at 8 bases. Input material: blood. Here the CDR3 reads CSAALQGAEQFF. CDR3 DNA: TGCAGTGCGGCCCTCCAGGGGGCTGAGCAGTTCTTC.